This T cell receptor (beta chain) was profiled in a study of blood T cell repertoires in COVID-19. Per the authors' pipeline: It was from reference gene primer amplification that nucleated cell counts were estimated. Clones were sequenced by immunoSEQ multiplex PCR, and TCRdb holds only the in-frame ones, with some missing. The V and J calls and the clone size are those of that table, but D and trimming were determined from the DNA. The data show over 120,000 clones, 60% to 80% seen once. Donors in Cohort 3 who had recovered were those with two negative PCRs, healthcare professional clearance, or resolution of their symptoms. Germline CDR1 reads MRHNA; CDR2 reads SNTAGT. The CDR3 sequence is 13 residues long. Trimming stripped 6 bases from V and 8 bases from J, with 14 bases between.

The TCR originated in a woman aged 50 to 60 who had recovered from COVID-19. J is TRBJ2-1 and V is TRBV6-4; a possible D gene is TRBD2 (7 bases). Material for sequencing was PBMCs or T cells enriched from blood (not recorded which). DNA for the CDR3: TGTGCCAGCAGCGGGGGGCCCCGTGATGAGCAGTTCTTC. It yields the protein CASSGGPRDEQFF.